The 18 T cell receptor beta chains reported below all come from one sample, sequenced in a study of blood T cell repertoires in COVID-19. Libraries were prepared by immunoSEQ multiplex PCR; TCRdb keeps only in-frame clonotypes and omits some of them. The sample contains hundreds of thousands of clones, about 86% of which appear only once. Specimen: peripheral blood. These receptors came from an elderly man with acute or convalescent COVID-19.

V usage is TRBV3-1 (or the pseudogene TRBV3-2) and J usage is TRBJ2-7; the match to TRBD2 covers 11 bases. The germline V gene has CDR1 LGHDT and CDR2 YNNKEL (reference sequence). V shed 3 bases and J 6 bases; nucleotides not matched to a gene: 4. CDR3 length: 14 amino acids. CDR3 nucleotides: TGTGCCAGCAGCCATAATAGCGGGGGGGGCGAGCAGTACTTC. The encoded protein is CASSHNSGGGEQYF.

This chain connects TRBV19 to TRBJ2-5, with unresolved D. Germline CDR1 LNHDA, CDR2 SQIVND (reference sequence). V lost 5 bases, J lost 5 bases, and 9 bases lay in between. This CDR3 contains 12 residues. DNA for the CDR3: TGTGCCAGTAGTTTTCCCGGGGAGACCCAGTACTTC. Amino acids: CASSFPGETQYF.

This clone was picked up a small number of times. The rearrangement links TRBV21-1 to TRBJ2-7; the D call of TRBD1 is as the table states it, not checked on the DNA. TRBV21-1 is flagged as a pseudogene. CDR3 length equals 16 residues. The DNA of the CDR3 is TGTGCCAGCAGAAAAGGATGGGACACCTACTCCTACGAGCAGTACTTC. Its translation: CASRKGWDTYSYEQYF.

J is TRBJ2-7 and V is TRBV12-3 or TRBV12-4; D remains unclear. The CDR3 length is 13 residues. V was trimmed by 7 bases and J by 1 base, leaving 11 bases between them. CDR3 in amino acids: CASTPGFSYEQYF. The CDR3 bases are TGTGCCAGCACTCCAGGATTTTCCTACGAGCAGTACTTC.

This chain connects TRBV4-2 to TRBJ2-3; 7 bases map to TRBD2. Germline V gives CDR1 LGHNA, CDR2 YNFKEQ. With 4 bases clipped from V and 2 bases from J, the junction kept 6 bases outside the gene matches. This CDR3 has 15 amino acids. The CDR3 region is CASSRAGVHTDTQYF. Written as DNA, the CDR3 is TGTGCCAGCAGCCGGGCGGGGGTGCACACAGATACGCAGTATTTT.

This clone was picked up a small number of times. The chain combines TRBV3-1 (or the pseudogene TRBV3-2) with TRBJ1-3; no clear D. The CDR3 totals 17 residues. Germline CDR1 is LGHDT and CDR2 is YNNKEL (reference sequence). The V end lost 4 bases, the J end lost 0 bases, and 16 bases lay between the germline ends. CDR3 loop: CASSPTRGSYSGNTIYF. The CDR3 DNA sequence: TGTGCCAGCAGCCCCACCAGAGGCAGCTACTCTGGAAACACCATATATTTT.

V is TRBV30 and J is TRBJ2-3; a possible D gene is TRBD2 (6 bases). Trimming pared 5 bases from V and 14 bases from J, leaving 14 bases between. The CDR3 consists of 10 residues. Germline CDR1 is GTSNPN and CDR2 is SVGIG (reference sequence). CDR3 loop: CAWSSGLWYF. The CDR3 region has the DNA TGTGCCTGGTCTTCGGGACTTTGGTATTTT.

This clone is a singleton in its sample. CDR3 sequence (DNA): TGCGCCAGCAGCCACCCCTTCCGTAATCAGCCCCAGCATTTT. Amino acid sequence: CASSHPFRNQPQHF. V is TRBV4-1 and J is TRBJ1-5; D unclear. This CDR3 is built from 14 residues. The germline CDR1 and CDR2 sequences are MGHRA and YSYEKL. V shed 3 bases and J shed 4 bases, with 10 bases lying between them.

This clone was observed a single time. The CDR3: CASSLAGSEQFF. CDR3 coding DNA: TGCGCCAGCAGCTTGGCCGGGTCAGAGCAGTTCTTC. The genes are TRBV5-1 and TRBJ2-1; no clear D. The germline V and J ends were trimmed by 0 bases and 10 bases, with 8 bases remaining between them. Germline V lookup: CDR1 SGHRS, CDR2 YFSETQ. The CDR3 totals 12 residues.

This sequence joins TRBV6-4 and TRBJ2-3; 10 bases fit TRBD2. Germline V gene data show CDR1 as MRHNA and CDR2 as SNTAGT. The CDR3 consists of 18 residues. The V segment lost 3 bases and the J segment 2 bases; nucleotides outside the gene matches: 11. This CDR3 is CASSETLAGDRPTDTQYF. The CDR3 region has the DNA TGTGCCAGCAGTGAGACTCTAGCGGGGGACCGTCCCACAGATACGCAGTATTTT.

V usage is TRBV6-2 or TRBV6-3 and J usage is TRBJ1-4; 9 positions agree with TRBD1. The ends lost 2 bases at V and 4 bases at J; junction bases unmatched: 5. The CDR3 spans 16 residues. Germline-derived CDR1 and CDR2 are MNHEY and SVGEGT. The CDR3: CASSYGTGTHNEKLFF. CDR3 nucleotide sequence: TGTGCCAGCAGTTACGGGACAGGGACCCATAATGAAAAACTGTTTTTT.

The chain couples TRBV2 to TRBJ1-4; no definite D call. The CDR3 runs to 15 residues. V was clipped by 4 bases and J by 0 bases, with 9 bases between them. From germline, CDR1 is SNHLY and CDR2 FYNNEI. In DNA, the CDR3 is TGTGCCAGCAGTGCGGCAGGTACAACTAATGAAAAACTGTTTTTT. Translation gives CASSAAGTTNEKLFF.

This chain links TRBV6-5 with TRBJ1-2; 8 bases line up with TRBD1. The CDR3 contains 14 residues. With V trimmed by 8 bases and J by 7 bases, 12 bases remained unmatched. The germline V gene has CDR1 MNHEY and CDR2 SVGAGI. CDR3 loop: CASGGTGGVAGYTF. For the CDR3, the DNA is TGTGCCAGCGGGGGAACAGGGGGTGTGGCTGGCTACACCTTC.

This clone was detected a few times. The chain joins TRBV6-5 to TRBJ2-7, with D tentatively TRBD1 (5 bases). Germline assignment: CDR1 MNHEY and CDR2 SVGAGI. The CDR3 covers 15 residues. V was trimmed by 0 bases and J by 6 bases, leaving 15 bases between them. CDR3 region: CASSYSNRVRGEQYF. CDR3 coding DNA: TGTGCCAGCAGTTACTCGAATCGGGTAAGGGGCGAGCAGTACTTC.

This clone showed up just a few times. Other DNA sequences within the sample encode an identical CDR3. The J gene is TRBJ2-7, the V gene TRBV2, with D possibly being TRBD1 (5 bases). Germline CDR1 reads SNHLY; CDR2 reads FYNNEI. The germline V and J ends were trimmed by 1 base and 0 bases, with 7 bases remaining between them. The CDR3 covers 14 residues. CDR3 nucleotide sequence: TGTGCCAGCAGTGAAGGGGGCCGCTCCTACGAGCAGTACTTC. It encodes CASSEGGRSYEQYF.

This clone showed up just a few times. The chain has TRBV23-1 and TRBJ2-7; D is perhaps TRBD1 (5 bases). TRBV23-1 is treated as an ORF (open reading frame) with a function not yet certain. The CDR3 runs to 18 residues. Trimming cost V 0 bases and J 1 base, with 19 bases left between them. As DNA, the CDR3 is TGCGCCAGCAGTCAATCCACCCACAACAGGATCCGGTCCTACGAGCAGTACTTC. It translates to CASSQSTHNRIRSYEQYF.

CDR3 sequence: CASSWRGNTGELFF. CDR3 DNA sequence: TGTGCCAGCTCGTGGAGGGGTAACACCGGGGAGCTGTTTTTT. J is TRBJ2-2 and V is TRBV3-1 (or the pseudogene TRBV3-2); a possible D gene is TRBD2 (6 bases). Germline CDR1 LGHDT, CDR2 YNNKEL (reference sequence). CDR3 length: 14 residues. Trimming shortened V by 8 bases and J by 2 bases, and 12 bases separated the two germline ends.

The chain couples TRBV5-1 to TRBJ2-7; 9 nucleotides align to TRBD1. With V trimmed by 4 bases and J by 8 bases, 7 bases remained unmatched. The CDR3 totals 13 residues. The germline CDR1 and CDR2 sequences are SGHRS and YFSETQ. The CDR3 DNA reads TGCGCCAGCAGCGCGGGGACAGGGAATCAGCAGTACTTC. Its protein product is CASSAGTGNQQYF.